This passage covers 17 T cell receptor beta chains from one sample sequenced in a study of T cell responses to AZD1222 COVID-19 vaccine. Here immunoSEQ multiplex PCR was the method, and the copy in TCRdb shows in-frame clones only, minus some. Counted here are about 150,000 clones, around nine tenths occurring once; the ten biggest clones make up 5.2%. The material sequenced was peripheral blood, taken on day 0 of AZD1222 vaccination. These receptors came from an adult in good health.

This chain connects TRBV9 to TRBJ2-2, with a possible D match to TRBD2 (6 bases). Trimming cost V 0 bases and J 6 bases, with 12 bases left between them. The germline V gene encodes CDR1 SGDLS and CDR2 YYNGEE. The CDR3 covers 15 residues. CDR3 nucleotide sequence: TGTGCCAGCAGCGTAGCTCTGCGGGAATCCGGGGAGCTGTTTTTT. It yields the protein CASSVALRESGELFF.

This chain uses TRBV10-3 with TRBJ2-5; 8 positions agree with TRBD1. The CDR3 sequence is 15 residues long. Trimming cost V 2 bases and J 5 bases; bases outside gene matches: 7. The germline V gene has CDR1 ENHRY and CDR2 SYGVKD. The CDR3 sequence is CAISEHRDRMETQYF. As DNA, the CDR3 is TGTGCCATCAGTGAGCACCGGGACAGGATGGAGACCCAGTACTTC.

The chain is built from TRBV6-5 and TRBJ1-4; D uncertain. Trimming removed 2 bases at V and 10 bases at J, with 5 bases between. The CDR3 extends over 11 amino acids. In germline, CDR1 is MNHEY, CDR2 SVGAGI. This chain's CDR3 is CASSYDGKLFF. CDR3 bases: TGTGCCAGCAGTTACGACGGAAAACTGTTTTTT.

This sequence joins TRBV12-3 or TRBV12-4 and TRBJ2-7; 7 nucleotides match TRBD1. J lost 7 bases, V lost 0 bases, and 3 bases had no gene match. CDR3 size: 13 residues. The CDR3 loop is CASSLANRGEQYF. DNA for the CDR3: TGTGCCAGCAGTTTAGCGAACAGGGGAGAGCAGTACTTC.

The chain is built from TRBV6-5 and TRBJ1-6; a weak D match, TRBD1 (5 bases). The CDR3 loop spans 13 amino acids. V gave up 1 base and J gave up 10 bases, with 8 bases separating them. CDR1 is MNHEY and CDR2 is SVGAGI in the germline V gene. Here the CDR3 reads CASSYLGQSPLHF. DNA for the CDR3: TGTGCCAGCAGTTACTTGGGGCAATCACCCCTCCACTTT.

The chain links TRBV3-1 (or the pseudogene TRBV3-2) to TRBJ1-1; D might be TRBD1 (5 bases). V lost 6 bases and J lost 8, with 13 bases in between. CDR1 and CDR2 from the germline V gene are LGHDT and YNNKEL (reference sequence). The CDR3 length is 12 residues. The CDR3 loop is CASSLTAREAFF. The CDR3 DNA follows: TGTGCCAGCAGTCTGACAGCAAGAGAAGCTTTCTTT.

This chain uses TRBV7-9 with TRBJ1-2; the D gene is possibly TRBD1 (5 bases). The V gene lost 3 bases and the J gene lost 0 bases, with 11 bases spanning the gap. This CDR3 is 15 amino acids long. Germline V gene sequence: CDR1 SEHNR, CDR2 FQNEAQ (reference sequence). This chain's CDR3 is CASSFRDGTNYGYTF. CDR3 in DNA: TGTGCCAGCAGCTTCCGGGACGGCACTAACTATGGCTACACCTTC. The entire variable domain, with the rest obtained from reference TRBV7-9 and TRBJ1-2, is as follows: DTGVSQNPRHKITKRGQNVTFRCDPISEHNRLYWYRQTLGQGPEFLTYFQNEAQLEKSRLLSDRFSAERPKGSFSTLEIQRTEQGDSAMYLCASSFRDGTNYGYTFGSGTRLTVV.

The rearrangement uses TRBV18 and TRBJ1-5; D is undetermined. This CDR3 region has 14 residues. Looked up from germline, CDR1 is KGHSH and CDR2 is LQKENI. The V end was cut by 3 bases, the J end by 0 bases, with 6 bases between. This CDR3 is CASSPLGSNQPQHF. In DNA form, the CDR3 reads TGTGCCAGCTCACCCCTAGGTAGCAATCAGCCCCAGCATTTT. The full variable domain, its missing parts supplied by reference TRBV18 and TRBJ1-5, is NAGVMQNPRHLVRRRGQEARLRCSPMKGHSHVYWYRQLPEEGLKFMVYLQKENIIDESGMPKERFSAEFPKEGPSILRIQQVVRGDSAAYFCASSPLGSNQPQHFGDGTRLSIL.

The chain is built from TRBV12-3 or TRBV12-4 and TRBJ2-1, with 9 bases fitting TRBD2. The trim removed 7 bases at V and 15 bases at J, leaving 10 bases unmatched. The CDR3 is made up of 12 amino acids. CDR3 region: CASTFPGTSLFF. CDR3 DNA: TGTGCCAGCACCTTCCCCGGGACTAGCTTGTTCTTC.

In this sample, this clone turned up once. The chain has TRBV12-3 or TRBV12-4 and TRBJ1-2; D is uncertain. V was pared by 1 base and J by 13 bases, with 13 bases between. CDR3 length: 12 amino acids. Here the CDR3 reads CASSLELGAGTF. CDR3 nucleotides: TGTGCCAGCAGTTTAGAGTTGGGTGCGGGCACCTTC.

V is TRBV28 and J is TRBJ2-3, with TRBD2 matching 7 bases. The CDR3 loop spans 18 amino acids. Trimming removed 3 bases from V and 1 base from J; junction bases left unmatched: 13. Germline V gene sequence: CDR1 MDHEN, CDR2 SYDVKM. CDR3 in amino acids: CASSLAPADLAGTDTQYF. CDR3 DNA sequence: TGTGCCAGCAGTTTGGCACCCGCTGATCTAGCGGGCACAGATACGCAGTATTTT.

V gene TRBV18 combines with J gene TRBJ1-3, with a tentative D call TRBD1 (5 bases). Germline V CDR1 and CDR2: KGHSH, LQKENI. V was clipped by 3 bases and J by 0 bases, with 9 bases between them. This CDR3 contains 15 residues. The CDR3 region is CASSPRTISGNTIYF. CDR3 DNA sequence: TGTGCCAGCTCACCGCGGACAATCTCTGGAAACACCATATATTTT.

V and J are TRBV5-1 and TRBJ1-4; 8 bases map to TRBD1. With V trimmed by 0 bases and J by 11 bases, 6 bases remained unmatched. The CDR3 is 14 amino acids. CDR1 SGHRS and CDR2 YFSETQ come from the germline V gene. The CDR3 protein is CASSLGQGALKLFF. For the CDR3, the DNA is TGCGCCAGCAGCTTGGGGCAGGGGGCGTTGAAACTGTTTTTT. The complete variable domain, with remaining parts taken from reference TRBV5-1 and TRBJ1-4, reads KAGVTQTPRYLIKTRGQQVTLSCSPISGHRSVSWYQQTPGQGLQFLFEYFSETQRNKGNFPGRFSGRQFSNSRSEMNVSTLELGDSALYLCASSLGQGALKLFFGSGTQLSVL.

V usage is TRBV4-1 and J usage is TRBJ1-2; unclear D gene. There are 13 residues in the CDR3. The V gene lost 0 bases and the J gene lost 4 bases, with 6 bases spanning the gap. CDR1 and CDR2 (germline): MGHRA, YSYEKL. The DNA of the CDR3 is TGCGCCAGCAGCCAAGAAAGTGCCTATGGCTACACCTTC. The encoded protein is CASSQESAYGYTF.

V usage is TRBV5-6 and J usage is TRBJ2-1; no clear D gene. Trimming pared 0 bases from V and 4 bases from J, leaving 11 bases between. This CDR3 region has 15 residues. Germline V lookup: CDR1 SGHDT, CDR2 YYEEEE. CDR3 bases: TGTGCCAGCAGCTTGGTGGAGACCCATTACAATGAGCAGTTCTTC. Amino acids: CASSLVETHYNEQFF.

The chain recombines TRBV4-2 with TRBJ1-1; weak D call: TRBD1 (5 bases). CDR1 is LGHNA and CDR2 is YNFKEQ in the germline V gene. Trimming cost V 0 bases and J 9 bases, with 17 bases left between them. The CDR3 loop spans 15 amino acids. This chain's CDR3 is CASSQDLIGGVKAFF. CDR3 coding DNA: TGTGCCAGCAGCCAAGATCTCATCGGGGGGGTGAAAGCTTTCTTT.

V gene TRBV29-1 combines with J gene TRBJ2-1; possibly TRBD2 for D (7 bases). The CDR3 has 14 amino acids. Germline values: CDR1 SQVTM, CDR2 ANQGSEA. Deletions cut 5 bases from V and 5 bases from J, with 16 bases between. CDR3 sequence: CSVRGGKRNNEQFF. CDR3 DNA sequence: TGCAGCGTTAGGGGGGGGAAGAGAAACAATGAGCAGTTCTTC.